This TCR beta chain is drawn from a study of T cell responses to AZD1222 COVID-19 vaccine. Study conclusions and caveats: Vaccine-associated CD4 TCRs ranged over spike, dominating at 160-218 and 743-854. No repertoire was sampled before or during the peak T cell response, only after it. Most donors were white British, females outnumbered males, and clonal diversity was possibly underestimated. Two doses of AZD1222 preceded a rise in Spike-specific TCR breadth and depth.

Unmatched junction bases numbered 10, after V lost 4 bases and J lost 4 bases. The CDR3 loop spans 15 amino acids. Germline V gene lookup returns CDR1 SGHTA and CDR2 FQGNSA. As concerns this clone: Its antigen is unknown.

The protocol was immunoSEQ multiplex PCR, while the TCRdb copy is restricted to in-frame clones and leaves out a portion. The sample lists about 83,000 clones; approximately 88% were seen once. Sequenced material: peripheral blood, taken on day 0 of MenACWY control vaccination. The sequence came from an adult in good health. The chain employs TRBV7-2 and TRBJ2-7; 7 nucleotides line up with TRBD2. CDR3 region: CASSSSSGTTYEQYF. CDR3 DNA sequence: TGTGCCAGCAGCTCTTCTAGCGGTACCACTTACGAGCAGTACTTC.